This record looks at one T cell receptor beta chain sequence and its context. Antigen: not known. It was with 60 Vbeta and 13 Jbeta primers that the PCR ran. This table comes from immunoSEQ multiplex PCR, and its TCRdb copy is limited to in-frame clones, with some not included. The repertoire consists of about 170,000 clones, with 70% to 90% occurring once and the leading ten covering roughly 5%. The source of the sample is a study of cytomegalovirus exposure and HLA in healthy donors. Study-level background: As released early, the data held 80 million to 90 million unique TCRs from HLA-typed donors. General study points: Most likely, a cluster of highly shared sequence variants arose as a sequencing artifact.

The clonotype originates from a girl aged 10 to 17 in good health and CMV-seropositive. The sequencing sample was made of PBMCs.

The CDR3 region has the DNA TGTGCCAGCAGCGTAGTCCCTAGCGGGGGTCCGAACACCGGGGAGCTGTTTTTT. This sequence encodes CASSVVPSGGPNTGELFF. V and J are TRBV9 and TRBJ2-2, with 10 bases lining up with TRBD2. V gave up 0 bases and J gave up 0 bases; unmatched junction bases: 5. Germline lookup yields CDR1 SGDLS and CDR2 YYNGEE. The CDR3 sequence is 18 residues long.